The rows below give T cell receptor beta chains drawn from one sample of a study of OX40 agonist ivuxolimab in advanced cancers. Generated by immunoSEQ multiplex PCR, the TCRdb table keeps only in-frame clones and is missing some. The data show around 35,000 clones, roughly 84% seen once. The specimen was CD4+ or CD8+ T cells sorted from blood, collected in a trial of the OX40 agonist ivuxolimab. The receptors shown here come from an adult with an advanced solid tumor such as melanoma, head and neck, liver or kidney cancer. CDR3s include the opening cysteine and the closing phenylalanine or tryptophan. The order of the fields is D gene, V gene, clone size, J gene, CDR3 DNA, CDR3 protein. D genes are given only for firm matches. Not every row has a clone size; where given, it reads once, few, many or a size class.

D gene: .; V gene: TRBV6-1; clone size: .; J gene: TRBJ2-3; CDR3 DNA: TGTGCCAGCAGTGACCCCGACTCCGGAGATACGCAGTATTTT; CDR3 protein: CASSDPDSGDTQYF
D gene: .; V gene: TRBV11-2; clone size: .; J gene: TRBJ1-2; CDR3 DNA: TGTGCCAGCAGCTCCCCCAGGGCGCCTGGCTACACCTTC; CDR3 protein: CASSSPRAPGYTF
D gene: .; V gene: TRBV18; clone size: .; J gene: TRBJ1-1; CDR3 DNA: TGTGCCAGCTCACTTGGACAGTCGGGGACTGAAGCTTTCTTT; CDR3 protein: CASSLGQSGTEAFF
D gene: TRBD2; V gene: TRBV29-1; clone size: .; J gene: TRBJ2-1; CDR3 DNA: TGCAGCGTTGAAGGTAGCGGGGCAGCTTACAATGAGCAGTTCTTC; CDR3 protein: CSVEGSGAAYNEQFF
D gene: TRBD2; V gene: TRBV7-9; clone size: .; J gene: TRBJ2-5; CDR3 DNA: TGTGCCAGCAGCTACTGGACTAGCGGGGAGTTGGAGACCCAGTACTTC; CDR3 protein: CASSYWTSGELETQYF
D gene: TRBD1; V gene: TRBV5-4; clone size: .; J gene: TRBJ2-3; CDR3 DNA: TGTGCCAGCAGCCTGCTGGGACAGGGGGCAACAGATACGCAGTATTTT; CDR3 protein: CASSLLGQGATDTQYF
D gene: .; V gene: TRBV28; clone size: .; J gene: TRBJ1-1; CDR3 DNA: TGTGCCAGCACTTCGGGCCCCGGGGCTTTCTTT; CDR3 protein: CASTSGPGAFF
D gene: TRBD2; V gene: TRBV10-2; clone size: .; J gene: TRBJ2-7; CDR3 DNA: TGCGCCAGCAGTGAGTGGGAGGGGCGGGTCTACGAGCAGTACTTC; CDR3 protein: CASSEWEGRVYEQYF
D gene: .; V gene: TRBV30; clone size: .; J gene: TRBJ2-5; CDR3 DNA: TGTGCCTGGAGTCGGACAGACCAAGAGACCCAGTACTTC; CDR3 protein: CAWSRTDQETQYF
D gene: .; V gene: TRBV6-5; clone size: once; J gene: TRBJ2-2; CDR3 DNA: TGTGCCAGCACTCCCACCTGGGGGACAACCGGGGAGCTGTTTTTT; CDR3 protein: CASTPTWGTTGELFF
D gene: .; V gene: TRBV30; clone size: few; J gene: TRBJ1-5; CDR3 DNA: TGTGCCTGGAGTGTGTCGGTCAATCAGCCCCAGCATTTT; CDR3 protein: CAWSVSVNQPQHF
D gene: .; V gene: TRBV4-1; clone size: .; J gene: TRBJ1-2; CDR3 DNA: TGCGCCAGCAGCCAAGATGGGGGGGGCACCCATGTTTATGGCTACACCTTC; CDR3 protein: CASSQDGGGTHVYGYTF
D gene: .; V gene: TRBV9; clone size: once; J gene: TRBJ2-1; CDR3 DNA: TGTGCCAGCAGCGTAGGGGCAGGACCCGATTCGGGTGAGCAGTTCTTC; CDR3 protein: CASSVGAGPDSGEQFF
D gene: .; V gene: TRBV6-5; clone size: .; J gene: TRBJ2-5; CDR3 DNA: TGTGCCAGCAGTTACAGTGGGTCTCGTAAAGAGACCCAGTACTTC; CDR3 protein: CASSYSGSRKETQYF
D gene: .; V gene: TRBV19; clone size: .; J gene: TRBJ1-1; CDR3 DNA: TGTGCCAGTAGTATTCTCTTGGCAGGGAACACTGAAGCTTTCTTT; CDR3 protein: CASSILLAGNTEAFF
D gene: TRBD1; V gene: TRBV19; clone size: .; J gene: TRBJ1-1; CDR3 DNA: TGTGCCAGTAGTATAACGCAGGGGGTTTCGAACACTGAAGCTTTCTTT; CDR3 protein: CASSITQGVSNTEAFF
D gene: .; V gene: TRBV11-2; clone size: .; J gene: TRBJ1-5; CDR3 DNA: TGTGCCAGCAGCCAGAGCAATTGGGGTCACGGCAATCAGCCCCAGCATTTT; CDR3 protein: CASSQSNWGHGNQPQHF
D gene: .; V gene: TRBV29-1; clone size: few; J gene: TRBJ2-5; CDR3 DNA: TGCAGCGCCCTTGGCAGGGACCAAGAGACCCAGTACTTC; CDR3 protein: CSALGRDQETQYF
D gene: TRBD2; V gene: TRBV7-6; clone size: .; J gene: TRBJ2-3; CDR3 DNA: TGTGCCAGCAGCTTAGGTCTAGCGGGGACCGCAGATACGCAGTATTTT; CDR3 protein: CASSLGLAGTADTQYF
D gene: .; V gene: TRBV7-6; clone size: once; J gene: TRBJ1-2; CDR3 DNA: TGTGCCAGCAGCTTAGCGCCTCCGGGACTCACTCTCGGCCACTATGGCTACACCTTC; CDR3 protein: CASSLAPPGLTLGHYGYTF
D gene: .; V gene: TRBV7-2; clone size: .; J gene: TRBJ1-3; CDR3 DNA: TGTGCCAGCAGCTTAGGAGCCTTCTCTGGAAACACCATATATTTT; CDR3 protein: CASSLGAFSGNTIYF
D gene: .; V gene: TRBV4-1; clone size: few; J gene: TRBJ2-5; CDR3 DNA: TGCGCCAGCAGCCCAGCCGGGACGGAGACCCAGTACTTC; CDR3 protein: CASSPAGTETQYF
D gene: .; V gene: TRBV5-1; clone size: .; J gene: TRBJ2-7; CDR3 DNA: TGCGCCAGCAGCTCCCCTGGGGGCGCCTACGAGCAGTACTTC; CDR3 protein: CASSSPGGAYEQYF
D gene: TRBD1; V gene: TRBV4-1; clone size: .; J gene: TRBJ2-2; CDR3 DNA: TGCGCCAGCAGCCAAGGAGGTCTAGGGACAGGGCAACTAACGAACACCGGGGAGCTGTTTTTT; CDR3 protein: CASSQGGLGTGQLTNTGELFF
D gene: TRBD2; V gene: TRBV4-2; clone size: few; J gene: TRBJ2-1; CDR3 DNA: TGTGCCAGCAGCCAAGGGGAGGGCTACAATGAGCAGTTCTTC; CDR3 protein: CASSQGEGYNEQFF
D gene: .; V gene: TRBV18; clone size: .; J gene: TRBJ1-5; CDR3 DNA: TGTGCCAGCTCACCAGTCCCTTGGGGGGATCAGCCCCAGCATTTT; CDR3 protein: CASSPVPWGDQPQHF
D gene: .; V gene: TRBV5-1; clone size: .; J gene: TRBJ2-3; CDR3 DNA: TGCGCCAGCGGTCCGGGGCAGGAAAGCACAGATACGCAGTATTTT; CDR3 protein: CASGPGQESTDTQYF
D gene: .; V gene: TRBV30; clone size: .; J gene: TRBJ1-4; CDR3 DNA: TGTGCCTGGGGGAATAGTTGGGCTGAAAAACTGTTTTTT; CDR3 protein: CAWGNSWAEKLFF
D gene: .; V gene: TRBV28; clone size: .; J gene: TRBJ1-4; CDR3 DNA: TGTGCCAGCAGTTACGGGACTCTTAATGAAAAACTGTTTTTT; CDR3 protein: CASSYGTLNEKLFF
D gene: TRBD1; V gene: TRBV5-1; clone size: few; J gene: TRBJ1-4; CDR3 DNA: TGCGCCAGCAGCCGTCCCGGGACAGATTCAACTAATGAAAAACTGTTTTTT; CDR3 protein: CASSRPGTDSTNEKLFF
D gene: .; V gene: TRBV5-1; clone size: .; J gene: TRBJ2-1; CDR3 DNA: TGCGCCAGCAGCTTGGGAGGGCGGTACAATGAGCAGTTCTTC; CDR3 protein: CASSLGGRYNEQFF
D gene: .; V gene: TRBV5-1; clone size: .; J gene: TRBJ2-3; CDR3 DNA: TGCGCCAGCAGCTTGGAGGCGGGGCGGGTAGATACGCAGTATTTT; CDR3 protein: CASSLEAGRVDTQYF
D gene: TRBD2; V gene: TRBV27; clone size: .; J gene: TRBJ2-7; CDR3 DNA: TGTGCCAGCAGTTCATTGACTAGCGGGGGACTGATCTACGAGCAGTACTTC; CDR3 protein: CASSSLTSGGLIYEQYF